The present TCR beta chain was sequenced within a study of blood T cell repertoires in COVID-19. Repertoires were generated with immunoSEQ multiplex PCR, while TCRdb's copy carries only in-frame clones and drops some. The sample shows 400,000 or so clones, around 90% of them seen only once. Sequencing was done on a sample of PBMCs or T cells enriched from blood (not recorded which). The clonotype was recovered from a young man who had recovered from COVID-19.

The CDR3 DNA sequence: TGTGCCAGCAGCCCCCCCACGACTATGTCGTACTTC. This translates into CASSPPTTMSYF. The rearrangement uses TRBV7-8 and TRBJ2-7; the D gene is possibly TRBD2 (5 bases). Trimming cost V 5 bases and J 12 bases, with 17 bases left between them. The germline V gene has CDR1 SGHVS and CDR2 FQNEAQ. The CDR3 covers 12 residues.